What follows are 15 T cell receptor beta chains derived from one specimen sequenced in a study of blood T cell repertoires in COVID-19. The table came from immunoSEQ multiplex PCR; TCRdb's copy has only in-frame clones and leaves some out. The table includes tens of thousands of clones, about nine tenths detected once. Sequenced input: peripheral blood. Every receptor here comes from a man aged 55 to 70 with COVID-19, enrolled during active disease.

This sequence joins TRBV6-1 and TRBJ1-5; tentatively, D is TRBD1 (5 bases). Germline V gene lookup returns CDR1 MNHNS and CDR2 SASEGT. The V gene lost 1 base and the J gene lost 4 bases, with 5 bases spanning the gap. The CDR3 runs to 13 residues. The CDR3 sequence is CASSEDRNQPQHF. The CDR3 region has the DNA TGTGCCAGCAGTGAAGACAGGAATCAGCCCCAGCATTTT.

This chain links TRBV29-1 with TRBJ1-1, with 7 bases matching TRBD1. CDR3 length: 11 residues. The V gene's germline CDR1 is SQVTM and CDR2 ANQGSEA. CDR3 sequence (DNA): TGCATCGGCAACAGGGGCACTGAAGCTTTCTTT. It is translated as CIGNRGTEAFF.

The chain joins TRBV10-3 to TRBJ1-4; no definite D call. Germline V CDR1 and CDR2: ENHRY, SYGVKD. V was cut by 5 bases and J by 7 bases, with 17 bases left in between. CDR3 length: 15 residues. The CDR3 nucleotides are TGTGCCATCAGTCCCTCGGAGGGCTCGGTTGAAAAACTGTTTTTT. This gives the protein CAISPSEGSVEKLFF.

This chain uses TRBV20-1 with TRBJ2-5, with no clear D. Germline assignment: CDR1 DFQATT and CDR2 SNEGSKA (reference sequence). Trimming removed 3 bases at V and 4 bases at J, with 9 bases between. This CDR3 region has 12 residues. The CDR3: CSASLTIETQYF. In DNA form, the CDR3 reads TGCAGTGCTAGTCTCACTATAGAGACCCAGTACTTC.

The V call is TRBV20-1, the J call TRBJ2-4, with TRBD1 identical over 8 bases. The CDR3 totals 15 residues. Germline loops: CDR1 DFQATT, CDR2 SNEGSKA (reference sequence). After removal of 3 bases from V and 0 bases from J, the junction contained 4 bases not matched to a gene. The CDR3 loop is CSASDRGVAKNIQYF. The DNA of the CDR3 is TGCAGTGCTAGTGACAGGGGTGTAGCCAAAAACATTCAGTACTTC.

The V call is TRBV6-5, the J call TRBJ1-5; D not certain. Germline lookup yields CDR1 MNHEY and CDR2 SVGAGI. The CDR3 length is 13 residues. Trimming removed 2 bases from V and 3 bases from J, with 5 bases in between. CDR3 amino acids: CASSYADNQPQHF. Here the CDR3 DNA reads TGTGCCAGCAGTTACGCAGACAATCAGCCCCAGCATTTT.

This chain links TRBV4-3 with TRBJ1-1, with TRBD1 identical over 12 bases. CDR1 and CDR2 (germline): LGHNA, YSLEER. After removal of 1 base from V and 4 bases from J, the junction contained 7 bases not matched to a gene. The CDR3 is 17 residues long. CDR3 DNA sequence: TGCGCCAGCAGCCAAGGCCCGGGACAGGGGGCCGGCACTGAAGCTTTCTTT. Its translation: CASSQGPGQGAGTEAFF.

V and J are TRBV24-1 and TRBJ2-1; a possible D gene is TRBD2 (7 bases). Trimming shortened V by 5 bases and J by 4 bases, and 11 bases separated the two germline ends. This CDR3 is built from 14 residues. Germline V lookup: CDR1 KGHDR, CDR2 SFDVKD. CDR3 region: CATSAGGRYNEQFF. The CDR3, as DNA: TGTGCCACCAGTGCCGGGGGGCGATACAATGAGCAGTTCTTC.

This rearrangement joins TRBV9 to TRBJ2-5; D is uncertain. Germline V gene sequence: CDR1 SGDLS, CDR2 YYNGEE. This CDR3 spans 14 amino acids. Trimming pared 0 bases from V and 1 base from J, leaving 7 bases between. The CDR3 bases are TGTGCCAGCAGCGTAGGGAGTACCCAAGAGACCCAGTACTTC. Translation gives CASSVGSTQETQYF.

This chain links TRBV7-9 with TRBJ2-7; the match to TRBD1 covers 7 bases. Germline CDR1 and CDR2: SEHNR and FQNEAQ (reference sequence). The trim removed 3 bases at V and 7 bases at J, leaving 3 bases unmatched. The CDR3 contains 12 residues. CDR3 sequence (DNA): TGTGCCAGCAGCTTTACAGGGGTAGAGCAGTACTTC. Translating gives CASSFTGVEQYF. Together with reference TRBV7-9 and TRBJ2-7, the CDR3 gives the full variable domain: DTGVSQNPRHKITKRGQNVTFRCDPISEHNRLYWYRQTLGQGPEFLTYFQNEAQLEKSRLLSDRFSAERPKGSFSTLEIQRTEQGDSAMYLCASSFTGVEQYFGPGTRLTVT.

The gene calls are TRBV27 and TRBJ2-3, with 9 bases fitting TRBD2. The CDR3 covers 17 residues. V shed 4 bases, J shed 0 bases, and the junction held 8 bases outside the gene matches. CDR1 is MNHEY, CDR2 SMNVEV, per germline (reference sequence). CDR3 sequence (DNA): TGTGCCAGCAGTTCTTTATCTAGCGGGGAAAGCACAGATACGCAGTATTTT. It is translated as CASSSLSSGESTDTQYF.

This clone has only one observation. The rearrangement uses TRBV2 and TRBJ2-3, with D perhaps TRBD1 (5 bases). Germline V gene sequence: CDR1 SNHLY, CDR2 FYNNEI. The ends were cut back, 8 bases at V and 0 bases at J, with 15 bases in the middle. The CDR3 covers 15 residues. CDR3 sequence (DNA): TGTGCCAGCGAACTTGATGGGGCTAGCACAGATACGCAGTATTTT. Its protein product is CASELDGASTDTQYF.

This chain connects TRBV3-1 (or the pseudogene TRBV3-2) to TRBJ1-2; maybe TRBD1 (6 bases). The CDR3 has 16 amino acids. Germline CDR1 reads LGHDT; CDR2 reads YNNKEL (reference sequence). Trimming cost V 0 bases and J 5 bases, with 16 bases left between them. In DNA, the CDR3 is TGTGCCAGCAGCCAAGATACCGGCAGGGGCTGGTATGGCTACACCTTC. Encoded protein: CASSQDTGRGWYGYTF.

This rearrangement joins TRBV6-2 or TRBV6-3 to TRBJ2-2, with D possibly matching TRBD2 (6 bases). V shed 4 bases and J shed 2 bases, with 14 bases lying between them. Germline V gene sequence: CDR1 MNHEY, CDR2 SVGEGT. The CDR3 is 16 amino acids. CDR3 region: CASSLTPGLNTGELFF. The CDR3 DNA is TGTGCCAGCAGTTTAACCCCGGGACTTAACACCGGGGAGCTGTTTTTT.

V gene TRBV28 combines with J gene TRBJ1-2; perhaps TRBD1 as D (5 bases). The CDR3 has 16 amino acids. Germline CDR1 MDHEN, CDR2 SYDVKM. V gave up 6 bases and J gave up 4 bases, with 21 bases separating them. DNA of the CDR3: TGTGCCAGCAGCCGAACCGGTACCGACAGTCGCTATGGCTACACCTTC. Encoded protein: CASSRTGTDSRYGYTF.